This T cell receptor beta chain stems from a study of blood T cell repertoires in COVID-19. Looking at the study overall: Italy, Spain and the United States were the sources of the convalescent and acute COVID-19 samples.

Source study methods: By means of reference gene primer amplification, nucleated cell counts were estimated. The assay was immunoSEQ multiplex PCR, and TCRdb's table has in-frame clones only and misses some. V and J calls and clone size are as listed in that table; D and trimming were resolved from the DNA. The repertoire holds some 340,000 clones, with 65% to 85% as singletons. CDR3 length: 15 residues. The germline CDR1 and CDR2 sequences are DFQATT and SNEGSKA (reference sequence). V lost 3 bases, J lost 3 bases, and 17 bases lay in between. The clonotype comes from a man younger than 45 with active or convalescent COVID-19. This rearrangement joins TRBV20-1 to TRBJ2-5; tentative D call: TRBD2 (5 bases). The sample taken for sequencing was peripheral blood. CDR3 loop: CSASGQRLAEETQYF. CDR3 nucleotide sequence: TGCAGTGCTAGTGGTCAAAGGCTAGCCGAAGAGACCCAGTACTTC.